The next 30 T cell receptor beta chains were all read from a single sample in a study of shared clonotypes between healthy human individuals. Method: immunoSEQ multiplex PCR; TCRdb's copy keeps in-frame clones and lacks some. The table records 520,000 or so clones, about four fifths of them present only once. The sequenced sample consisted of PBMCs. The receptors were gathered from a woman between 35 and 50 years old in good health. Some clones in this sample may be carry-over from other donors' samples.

In DNA form, the CDR3 reads TGTGCCAGCAGCGGGCGGGAGGGCGCGAACACCGGGGAGCTGTTTTTT. It translates to CASSGREGANTGELFF. V is TRBV7-8 and J is TRBJ2-2; 9 positions agree with TRBD2. The CDR3 loop spans 16 amino acids. V lost 5 bases, J lost 0 bases, and 4 bases stayed unmatched. The V gene's germline CDR1 is SGHVS and CDR2 FQNEAQ.

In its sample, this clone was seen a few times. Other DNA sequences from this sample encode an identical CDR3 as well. In DNA form, the CDR3 reads TGTGCCAGCAGTTTATCGGGAGGCACTGAAGCTTTCTTT. Amino acid sequence: CASSLSGGTEAFF. The chain uses TRBV27 and TRBJ1-1; D gene ambiguous. The V gene lost 0 bases and the J gene lost 4 bases, with 6 bases spanning the gap. The CDR3 is 13 residues long. The germline V gene has CDR1 MNHEY and CDR2 SMNVEV (reference sequence).

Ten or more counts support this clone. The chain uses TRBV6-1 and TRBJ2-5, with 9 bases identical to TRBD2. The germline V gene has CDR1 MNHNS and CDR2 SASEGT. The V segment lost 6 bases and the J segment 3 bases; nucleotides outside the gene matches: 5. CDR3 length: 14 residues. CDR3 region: CASRSRTSEETQYF. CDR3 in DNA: TGTGCCAGCAGAAGTCGGACTAGCGAAGAGACCCAGTACTTC.

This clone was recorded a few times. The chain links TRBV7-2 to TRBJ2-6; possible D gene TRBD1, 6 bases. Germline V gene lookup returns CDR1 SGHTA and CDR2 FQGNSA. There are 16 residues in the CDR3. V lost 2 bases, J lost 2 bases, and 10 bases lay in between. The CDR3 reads CASSLNTGPGANVLTF. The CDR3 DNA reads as TGTGCCAGCAGCTTAAACACAGGGCCTGGGGCCAACGTCCTGACTTTC.

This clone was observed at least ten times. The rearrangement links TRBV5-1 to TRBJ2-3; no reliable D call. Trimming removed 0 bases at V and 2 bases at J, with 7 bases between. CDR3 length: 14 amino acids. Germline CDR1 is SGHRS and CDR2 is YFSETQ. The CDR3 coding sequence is TGCGCCAGCAGCTTGGTGGCAGTCACAGATACGCAGTATTTT. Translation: CASSLVAVTDTQYF.

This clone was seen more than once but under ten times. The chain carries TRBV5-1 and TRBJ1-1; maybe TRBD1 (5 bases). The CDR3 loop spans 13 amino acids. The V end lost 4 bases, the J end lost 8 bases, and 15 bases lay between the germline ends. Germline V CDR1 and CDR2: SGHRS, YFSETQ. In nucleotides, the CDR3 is TGCGCCAGCAGCCCGGGACGAGACGTAGAAGCTTTCTTT. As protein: CASSPGRDVEAFF.

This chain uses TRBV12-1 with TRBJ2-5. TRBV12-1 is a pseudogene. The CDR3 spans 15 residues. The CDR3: CASSSPRAHRETQYF. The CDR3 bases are TGTGCCAGCAGCTCCCCCCGGGCCCACCGAGAGACCCAGTACTTC.

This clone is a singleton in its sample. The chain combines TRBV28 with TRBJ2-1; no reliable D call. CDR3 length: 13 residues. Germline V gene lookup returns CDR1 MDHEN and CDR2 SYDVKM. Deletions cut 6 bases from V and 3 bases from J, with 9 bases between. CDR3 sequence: CASRRLVYNEQFF. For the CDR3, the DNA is TGTGCCAGCAGGCGGCTAGTCTACAATGAGCAGTTCTTC.

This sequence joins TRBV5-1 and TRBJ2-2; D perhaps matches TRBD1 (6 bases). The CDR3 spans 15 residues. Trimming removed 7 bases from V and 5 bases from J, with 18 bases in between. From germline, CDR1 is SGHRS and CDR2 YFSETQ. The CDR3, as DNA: TGCGCCAGCGAGGCGGCAGGGGTTTCTACCGGGGAGCTGTTTTTT. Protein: CASEAAGVSTGELFF.

Here the CDR3 reads CASSPQMNEQYF. The CDR3 nucleotides read TGTGCCAGCAGCCCCCAAATGAACGAGCAGTACTTC. J is TRBJ2-7 and V is TRBV7-2; the D is unclear. The CDR3 length is 12 residues. Trimming stripped 5 bases from V and 5 bases from J, with 10 bases between. Germline loops: CDR1 SGHTA, CDR2 FQGNSA.

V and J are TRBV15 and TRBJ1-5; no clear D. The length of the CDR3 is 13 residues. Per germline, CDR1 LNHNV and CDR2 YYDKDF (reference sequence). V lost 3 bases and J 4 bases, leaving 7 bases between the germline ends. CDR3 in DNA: TGTGCCACCAGCAGGCAGATAAATCAGCCCCAGCATTTT. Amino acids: CATSRQINQPQHF.

CDR3 nucleotide sequence: TGTGCCAGCAGCGTAGGGGCGGACGCGGGAGAAAAACTGTTTTTT. Translated: CASSVGADAGEKLFF. This chain uses TRBV9 with TRBJ1-4; D remains unclear. The CDR3 sequence is 15 residues long. With 0 bases removed from V and 8 bases from J, the gap between germline ends came to 14 bases. Germline V gene lookup returns CDR1 SGDLS and CDR2 YYNGEE.

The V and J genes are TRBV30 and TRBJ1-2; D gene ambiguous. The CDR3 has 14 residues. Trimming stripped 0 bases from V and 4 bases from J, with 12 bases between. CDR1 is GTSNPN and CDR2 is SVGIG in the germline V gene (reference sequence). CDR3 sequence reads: CAWSVGRSTYGYTF. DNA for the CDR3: TGTGCCTGGAGTGTCGGCAGGAGTACCTATGGCTACACCTTC.

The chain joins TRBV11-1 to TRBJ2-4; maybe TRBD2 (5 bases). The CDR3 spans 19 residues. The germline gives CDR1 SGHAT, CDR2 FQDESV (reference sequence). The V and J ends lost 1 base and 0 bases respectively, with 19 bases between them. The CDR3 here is CASSLEGSPGSLAKNIQYF. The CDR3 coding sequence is TGTGCCAGCAGCTTAGAGGGTAGTCCGGGGTCACTAGCCAAAAACATTCAGTACTTC.

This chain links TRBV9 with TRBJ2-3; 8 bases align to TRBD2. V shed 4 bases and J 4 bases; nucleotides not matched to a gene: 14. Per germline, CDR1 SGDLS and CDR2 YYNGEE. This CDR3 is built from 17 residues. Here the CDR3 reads CASSSRSGSGIADTQYF. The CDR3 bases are TGTGCCAGCAGCTCGCGATCTGGTAGCGGGATAGCAGATACGCAGTATTTT.

The CDR3, as DNA: TGTGCCAGCAGTTTATCGCCGGCGCCGGGGACGCAGTATTTT. Its translation is CASSLSPAPGTQYF. The chain is built from TRBV28 and TRBJ2-3, with D perhaps matching TRBD2 (5 bases). Germline assignment: CDR1 MDHEN and CDR2 SYDVKM. This CDR3 comprises 14 residues. Deletions cut 1 base from V and 9 bases from J, with 14 bases between.

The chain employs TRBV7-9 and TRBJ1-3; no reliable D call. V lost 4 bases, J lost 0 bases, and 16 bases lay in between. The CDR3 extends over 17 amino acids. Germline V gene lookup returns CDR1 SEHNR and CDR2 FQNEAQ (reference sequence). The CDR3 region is CASSYPKGWSSGNTIYF. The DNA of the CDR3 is TGTGCCAGCAGCTACCCTAAGGGATGGAGCTCTGGAAACACCATATATTTT.

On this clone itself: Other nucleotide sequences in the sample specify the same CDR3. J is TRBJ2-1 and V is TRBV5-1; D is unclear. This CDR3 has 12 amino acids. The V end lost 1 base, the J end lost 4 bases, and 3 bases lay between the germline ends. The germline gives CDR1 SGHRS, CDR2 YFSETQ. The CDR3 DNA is TGCGCCAGCAGCTTGAGTTACAATGAGCAGTTCTTC. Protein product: CASSLSYNEQFF.

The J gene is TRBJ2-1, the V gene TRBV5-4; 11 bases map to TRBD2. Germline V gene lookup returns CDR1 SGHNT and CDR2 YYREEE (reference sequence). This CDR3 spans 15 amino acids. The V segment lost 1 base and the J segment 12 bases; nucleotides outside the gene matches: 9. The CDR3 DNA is TGTGCCAGCAGCTTGACGGGTCTAGCGGGAGGTCGGCAGTTCTTC. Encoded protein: CASSLTGLAGGRQFF.

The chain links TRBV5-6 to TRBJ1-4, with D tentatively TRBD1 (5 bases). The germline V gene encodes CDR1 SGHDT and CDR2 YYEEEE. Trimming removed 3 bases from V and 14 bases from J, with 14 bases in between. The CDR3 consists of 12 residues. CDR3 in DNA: TGTGCCAGCAGCTCATTCGCCGGGGCGCTGTTTTTT. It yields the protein CASSSFAGALFF.

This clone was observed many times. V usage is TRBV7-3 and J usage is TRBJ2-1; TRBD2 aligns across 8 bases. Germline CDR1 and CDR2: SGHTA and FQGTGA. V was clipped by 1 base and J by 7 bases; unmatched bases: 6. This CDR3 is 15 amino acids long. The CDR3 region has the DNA TGTGCCAGCAGCTTAAACAGCGGGAGTCGGAATGAGCAGTTCTTC. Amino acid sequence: CASSLNSGSRNEQFF.

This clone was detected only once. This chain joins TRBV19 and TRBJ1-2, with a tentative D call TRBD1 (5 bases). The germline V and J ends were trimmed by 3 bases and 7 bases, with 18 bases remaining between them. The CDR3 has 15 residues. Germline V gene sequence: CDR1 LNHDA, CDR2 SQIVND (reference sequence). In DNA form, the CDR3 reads TGTGCCAGTAGTATCGGGGGAGGCGTTTATTTTGGCTACACCTTC. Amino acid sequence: CASSIGGGVYFGYTF.

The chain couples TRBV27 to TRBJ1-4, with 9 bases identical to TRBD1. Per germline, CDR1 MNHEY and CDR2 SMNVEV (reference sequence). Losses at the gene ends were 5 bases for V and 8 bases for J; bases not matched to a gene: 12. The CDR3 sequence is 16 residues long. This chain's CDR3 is CASSLRGGQGIEKLFF. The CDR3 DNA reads TGTGCCAGCAGTCTGAGGGGGGGACAGGGAATCGAAAAACTGTTTTTT.

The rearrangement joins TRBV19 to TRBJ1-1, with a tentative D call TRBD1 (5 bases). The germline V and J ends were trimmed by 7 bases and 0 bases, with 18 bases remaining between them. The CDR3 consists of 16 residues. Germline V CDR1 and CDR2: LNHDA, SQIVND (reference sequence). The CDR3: CASKGRGTPMNTEAFF. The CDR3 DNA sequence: TGTGCCAGTAAGGGGCGGGGAACCCCAATGAACACTGAAGCTTTCTTT.

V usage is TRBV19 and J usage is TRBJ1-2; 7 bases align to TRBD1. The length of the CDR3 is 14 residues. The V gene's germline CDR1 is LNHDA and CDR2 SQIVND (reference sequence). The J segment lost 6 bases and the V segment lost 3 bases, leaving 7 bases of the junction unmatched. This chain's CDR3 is CASSMGDSTNGYTF. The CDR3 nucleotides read TGTGCCAGTAGTATGGGGGACAGCACGAATGGCTACACCTTC.

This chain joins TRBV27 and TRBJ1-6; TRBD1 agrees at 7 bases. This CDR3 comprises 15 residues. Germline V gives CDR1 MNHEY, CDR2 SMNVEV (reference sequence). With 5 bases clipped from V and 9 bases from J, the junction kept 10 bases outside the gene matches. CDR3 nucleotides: TGTGCCAGCAGTCTAATCCGGGACAGAGGTTCACCCCTCCACTTT. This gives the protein CASSLIRDRGSPLHF.

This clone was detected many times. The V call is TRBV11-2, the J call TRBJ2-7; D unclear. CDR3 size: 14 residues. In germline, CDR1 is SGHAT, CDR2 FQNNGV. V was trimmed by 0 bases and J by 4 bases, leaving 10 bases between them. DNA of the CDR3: TGTGCCAGCAGCTTAGATCGATTATTTTACGAGCAGTACTTC. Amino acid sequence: CASSLDRLFYEQYF.

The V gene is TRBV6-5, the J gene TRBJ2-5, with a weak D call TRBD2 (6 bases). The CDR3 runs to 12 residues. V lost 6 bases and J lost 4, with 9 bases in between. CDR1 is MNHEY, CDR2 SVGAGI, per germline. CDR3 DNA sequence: TGTGCCAGCAGGACTAGAGGAGAGACCCAGTACTTC. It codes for CASRTRGETQYF.

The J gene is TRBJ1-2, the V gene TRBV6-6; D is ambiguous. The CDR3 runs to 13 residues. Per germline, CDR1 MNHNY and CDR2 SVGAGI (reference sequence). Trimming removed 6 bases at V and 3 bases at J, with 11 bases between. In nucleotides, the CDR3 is TGTGCCAGCAGCCACGAGGCGGACTATGGCTACACCTTC. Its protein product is CASSHEADYGYTF.

The CDR3 DNA reads as TGTGCCAGCAGTGAAGGTCGTAATGAGCAGTTCTTC. This gives the protein CASSEGRNEQFF. The rearrangement links TRBV6-1 to TRBJ2-1; D ambiguous. CDR1 MNHNS and CDR2 SASEGT come from the germline V gene. The CDR3 extends over 12 amino acids. With 1 base removed from V and 7 bases from J, the gap between germline ends came to 5 bases.